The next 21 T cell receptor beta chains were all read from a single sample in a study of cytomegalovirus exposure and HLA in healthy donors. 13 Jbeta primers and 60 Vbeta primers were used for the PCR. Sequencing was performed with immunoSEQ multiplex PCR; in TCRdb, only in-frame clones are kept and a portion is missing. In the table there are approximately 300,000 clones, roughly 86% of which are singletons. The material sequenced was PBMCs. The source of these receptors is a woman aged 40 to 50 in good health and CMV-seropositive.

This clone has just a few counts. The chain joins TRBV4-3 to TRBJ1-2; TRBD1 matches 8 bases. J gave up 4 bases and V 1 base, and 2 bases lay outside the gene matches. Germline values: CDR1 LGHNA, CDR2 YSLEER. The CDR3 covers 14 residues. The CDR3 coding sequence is TGCGCCAGCAGCCAAGCGGACAGGGTCTATGGCTACACCTTC. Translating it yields CASSQADRVYGYTF.

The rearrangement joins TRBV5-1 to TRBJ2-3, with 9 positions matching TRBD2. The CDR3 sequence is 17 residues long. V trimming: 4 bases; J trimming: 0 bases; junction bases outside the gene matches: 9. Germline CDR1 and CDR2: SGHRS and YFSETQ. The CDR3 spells CASSLIPSGTSTDTQYF. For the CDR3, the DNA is TGCGCCAGCAGCCTGATTCCTAGCGGGACTAGCACAGATACGCAGTATTTT.

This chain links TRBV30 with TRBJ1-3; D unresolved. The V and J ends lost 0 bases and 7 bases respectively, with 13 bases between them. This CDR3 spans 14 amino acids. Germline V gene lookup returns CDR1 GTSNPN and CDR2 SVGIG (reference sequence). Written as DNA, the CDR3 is TGTGCCTGGAGTGTTGAGGACTTTGGGAACACCATATATTTT. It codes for CAWSVEDFGNTIYF.

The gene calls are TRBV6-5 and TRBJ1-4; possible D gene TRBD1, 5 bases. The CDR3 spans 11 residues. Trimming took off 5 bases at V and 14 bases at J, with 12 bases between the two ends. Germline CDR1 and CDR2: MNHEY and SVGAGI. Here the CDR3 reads CASSTQGGLFF. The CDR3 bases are TGTGCCAGCAGTACCCAGGGAGGGCTGTTTTTT.

Here the CDR3 DNA reads TGTGCCAGCAGCCCCGGGAGGGGGACGTCCTATGGCTACACCTTC. It is translated as CASSPGRGTSYGYTF. The gene calls are TRBV7-9 and TRBJ1-2, with a weak D call TRBD1 (6 bases). Trimming removed 5 bases from V and 4 bases from J, with 17 bases in between. There are 15 residues in the CDR3. CDR1 is SEHNR, CDR2 FQNEAQ, per germline (reference sequence).

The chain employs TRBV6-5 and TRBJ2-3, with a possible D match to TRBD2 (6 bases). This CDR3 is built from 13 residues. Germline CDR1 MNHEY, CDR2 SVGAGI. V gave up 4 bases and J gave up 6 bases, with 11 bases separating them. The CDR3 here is CASSWGLGDTQYF. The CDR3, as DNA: TGTGCCAGCAGTTGGGGACTCGGCGATACGCAGTATTTT.

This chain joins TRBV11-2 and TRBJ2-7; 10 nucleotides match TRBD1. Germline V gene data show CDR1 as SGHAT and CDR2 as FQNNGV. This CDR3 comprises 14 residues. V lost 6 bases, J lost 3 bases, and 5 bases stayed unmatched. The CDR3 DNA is TGTGCCAGCAGACCGGGACAGGGGAGCTACGAGCAGTACTTC. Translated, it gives CASRPGQGSYEQYF.

Written as DNA, the CDR3 is TGTGCCAGCAGTTTTAGGAGGGGCGGGACTGAAGCTTTCTTT. Its protein is CASSFRRGGTEAFF. This chain links TRBV27 with TRBJ1-1, with D possibly being TRBD1 (5 bases). This CDR3 spans 14 amino acids. V was cut by 3 bases and J by 5 bases, with 13 bases left in between. Looked up from germline, CDR1 is MNHEY and CDR2 is SMNVEV (reference sequence).

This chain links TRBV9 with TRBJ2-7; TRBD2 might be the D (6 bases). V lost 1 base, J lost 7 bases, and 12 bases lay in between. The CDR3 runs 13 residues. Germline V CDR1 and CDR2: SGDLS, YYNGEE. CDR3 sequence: CASSVIPAGEQYF. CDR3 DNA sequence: TGTGCCAGCAGCGTAATCCCCGCGGGGGAGCAGTACTTC. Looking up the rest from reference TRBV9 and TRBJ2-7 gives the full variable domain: DSGVTQTPKHLITATGQRVTLRCSPRSGDLSVYWYQQSLDQGLQFLIQYYNGEERAKGNILERFSAQQFPDLHSELNLSSLELGDSALYFCASSVIPAGEQYFGPGTRLTVT.

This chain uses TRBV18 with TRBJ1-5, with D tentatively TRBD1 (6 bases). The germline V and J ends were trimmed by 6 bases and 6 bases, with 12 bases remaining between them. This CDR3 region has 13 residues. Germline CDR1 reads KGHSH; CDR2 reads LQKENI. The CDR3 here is CASSPGQSQPQHF. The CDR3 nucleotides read TGTGCCAGCTCCCCCGGACAGTCTCAGCCCCAGCATTTT. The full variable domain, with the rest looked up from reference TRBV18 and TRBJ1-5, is NAGVMQNPRHLVRRRGQEARLRCSPMKGHSHVYWYRQLPEEGLKFMVYLQKENIIDESGMPKERFSAEFPKEGPSILRIQQVVRGDSAAYFCASSPGQSQPQHFGDGTRLSIL.

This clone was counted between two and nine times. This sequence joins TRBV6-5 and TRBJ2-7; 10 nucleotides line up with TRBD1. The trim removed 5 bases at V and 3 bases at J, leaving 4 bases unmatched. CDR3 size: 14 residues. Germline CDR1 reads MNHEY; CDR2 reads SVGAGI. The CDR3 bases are TGTGCCAGCAGTAGCGGGACAGGGGACTACGAGCAGTACTTC. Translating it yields CASSSGTGDYEQYF.

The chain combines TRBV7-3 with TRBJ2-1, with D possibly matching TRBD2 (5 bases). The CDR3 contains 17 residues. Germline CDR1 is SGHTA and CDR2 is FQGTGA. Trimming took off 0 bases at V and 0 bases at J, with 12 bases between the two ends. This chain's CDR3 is CASSLTGSGSSYNEQFF. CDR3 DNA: TGTGCCAGCAGCTTAACGGGGTCGGGGAGCTCCTACAATGAGCAGTTCTTC.

The CDR3 DNA sequence: TGTGCCAGTAGCCCCACGGCGAGCGGGGGATACGAGCAGTACTTC. Its translation is CASSPTASGGYEQYF. The chain combines TRBV19 with TRBJ2-7; 8 bases match TRBD2. The germline V gene encodes CDR1 LNHDA and CDR2 SQIVND (reference sequence). This CDR3 is built from 15 residues. Unmatched junction bases numbered 11, after V lost 6 bases and J lost 4 bases.

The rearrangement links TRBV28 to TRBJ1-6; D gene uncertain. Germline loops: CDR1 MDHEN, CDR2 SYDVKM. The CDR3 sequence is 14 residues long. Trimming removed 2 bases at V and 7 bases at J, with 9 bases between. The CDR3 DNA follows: TGTGCCAGCAGTTTAGAGAGCCTGAATTCACCCCTCCACTTT. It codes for CASSLESLNSPLHF.

CDR3 in DNA: TGTGCCAGCAGATCTCCGGGACAGGGAGGAAGCAATCAGCCCCAGCATTTT. This encodes CASRSPGQGGSNQPQHF. The rearrangement links TRBV28 to TRBJ1-5; 9 bases fit TRBD1. After removal of 6 bases from V and 1 base from J, the junction contained 10 bases not matched to a gene. In germline, CDR1 is MDHEN, CDR2 SYDVKM. The CDR3 runs 17 residues.

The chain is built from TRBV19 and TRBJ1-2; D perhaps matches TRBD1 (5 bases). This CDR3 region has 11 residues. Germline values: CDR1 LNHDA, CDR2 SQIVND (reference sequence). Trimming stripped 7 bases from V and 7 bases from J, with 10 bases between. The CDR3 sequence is CASTERGGYTF. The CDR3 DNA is TGTGCCAGTACCGAAAGGGGTGGCTACACCTTC.

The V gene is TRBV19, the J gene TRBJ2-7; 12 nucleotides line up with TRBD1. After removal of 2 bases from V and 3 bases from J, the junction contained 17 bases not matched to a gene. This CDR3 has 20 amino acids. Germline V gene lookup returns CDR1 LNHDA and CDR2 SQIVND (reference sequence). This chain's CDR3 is CASSIKGQGAGDPTLYEQYF. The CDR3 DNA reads TGTGCCAGTAGTATAAAGGGACAGGGGGCGGGAGATCCCACGCTCTACGAGCAGTACTTC.

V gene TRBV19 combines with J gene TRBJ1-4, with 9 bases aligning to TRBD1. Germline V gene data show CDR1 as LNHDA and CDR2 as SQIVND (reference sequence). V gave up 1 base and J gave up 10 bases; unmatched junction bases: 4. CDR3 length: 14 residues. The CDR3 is CASSIGTGVGKLFF. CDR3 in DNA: TGTGCCAGTAGTATAGGGACAGGGGTAGGAAAACTGTTTTTT.

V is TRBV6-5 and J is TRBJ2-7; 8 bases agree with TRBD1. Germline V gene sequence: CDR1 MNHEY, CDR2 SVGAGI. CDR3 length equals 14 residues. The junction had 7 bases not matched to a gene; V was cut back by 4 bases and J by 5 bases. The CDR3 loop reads CASSFLDRANEQYF. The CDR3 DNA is TGTGCCAGCAGTTTCTTGGACAGGGCCAACGAGCAGTACTTC.

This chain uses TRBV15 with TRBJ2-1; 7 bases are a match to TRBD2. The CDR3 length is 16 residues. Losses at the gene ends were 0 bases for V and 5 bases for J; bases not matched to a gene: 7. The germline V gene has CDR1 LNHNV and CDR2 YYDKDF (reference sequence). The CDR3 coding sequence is TGTGCCACCAGCAGAGAAAGGGCGGGAGCGGACAATGAGCAGTTCTTC. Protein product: CATSRERAGADNEQFF.

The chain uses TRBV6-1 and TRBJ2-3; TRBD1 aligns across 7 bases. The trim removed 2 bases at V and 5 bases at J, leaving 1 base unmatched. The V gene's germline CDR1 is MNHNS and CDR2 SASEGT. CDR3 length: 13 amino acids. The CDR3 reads CASSERGLDTQYF. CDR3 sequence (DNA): TGTGCCAGCAGTGAAAGGGGGCTAGATACGCAGTATTTT.